This TCR beta chain is from a study of T-cell reconstitution after alpha-beta-depleted transplantation in children. This clonotype was seen many times. Using unique molecular identifiers, the investigators prepared the TCRbeta library. From the PCR reads, TCRdb called clonotypes with MiXCR, one entry per CDR3 protein. The table records some 600,000 distinct CDR3 sequences, around a sixth of them present only once. The CDR3 consists of 14 residues. V lost 5 bases and J 2 bases, leaving 13 bases between the germline ends. Germline CDR1 reads DFQATT; CDR2 reads SNEGSKA (reference sequence). The TCR originated in a human donor who donated a stem cell graft to a child with acute myeloid leukemia. This specimen consisted of PBMCs from the stem cell graft donor, obtained from the stem cell graft. The chain uses TRBV20-1 and TRBJ1-3, with a tentative D call TRBD1 (6 bases). CDR3 in amino acids: CSAVWTETGNTIYF. The DNA of the CDR3 is TGCAGTGCTGTATGGACAGAAACTGGAAACACCATATATTTT.